A single sample is the source of the 8 T cell receptor beta chains below, sequenced in a study of molecular identifiers for immune sequencing clone quantification. TCRdb fed the PCR reads into MiXCR, producing one record per CDR3 protein. The repertoire holds hundreds of thousands of distinct CDR3 sequences, with approximately 24% as singletons. Sample: naive CD8+ T cells from blood, with Jurkat cell RNA spiked in. Subset meaning: FACS-sorted CD8+CD4-CCR7+CD45RA+ naive T cells. These TCRs come from a human donor in good health. Some libraries in this study had Jurkat cell RNA spiked in.

In regard to this clonotype: The conserved phenylalanine or tryptophan is not found at the CDR3 terminus, so this likely reflects a read error. CDR3 sequence (DNA): TGTGCCAGCAATACGGGACAGGGAGGACAAGAGACCCAGTACCTC. The encoded protein is CASNTGQGGQETQYL. V gene TRBV6-5 combines with J gene TRBJ2-5, with 9 bases aligning to TRBD1. The ends lost 7 bases at V and 2 bases at J; junction bases unmatched: 8. The germline V gene encodes CDR1 MNHEY and CDR2 SVGAGI. The CDR3 totals 15 residues.

V gene TRBV21-1 combines with J gene TRBJ1-5; TRBD1 is the table's D call, not checked against the DNA. TRBV21-1 is described as a pseudogene. The CDR3 runs to 17 residues. The CDR3 loop reads CASSQGGRGHWNQPQHF. Here the CDR3 DNA reads TGTGCCAGCAGCCAAGGGGGAAGGGGGCACTGGAATCAGCCCCAGCATTTT.

This chain joins TRBV6-2 or TRBV6-3 and TRBJ1-5; D is perhaps TRBD1 (6 bases). The CDR3 sequence is 18 residues long. Germline-derived CDR1 and CDR2 are MNHEY and SVGEGT. Between the trimmed V and J ends, which lost 5 bases and 0 bases, there was a span of 20 bases. The CDR3 reads CASSKEGGSVYSNQPQHF. The CDR3 DNA reads as TGTGCCAGCAGTAAGGAAGGGGGATCGGTATATAGCAATCAGCCCCAGCATTTT.

V is TRBV7-9 and J is TRBJ1-1; 8 nucleotides line up with TRBD1. Trimming cost V 5 bases and J 6 bases; bases outside gene matches: 8. CDR3 length: 14 amino acids. From germline, CDR1 is SEHNR and CDR2 FQNEAQ (reference sequence). CDR3 amino acids: CASSEGTGLAEAFF. The CDR3 DNA follows: TGTGCCAGCAGCGAGGGGACAGGATTAGCTGAAGCTTTCTTT.

This clonotype was counted at least ten times. CDR3 coding DNA: TGCAGCGTTGAATCGGCGATGCCTGGGGCCAACGTCCTGACTTTC. The encoded protein is CSVESAMPGANVLTF. This rearrangement joins TRBV29-1 to TRBJ2-6, with unresolved D. V lost 2 bases and J lost 2, with 10 bases in between. CDR1 and CDR2 from the germline V gene are SQVTM and ANQGSEA. This CDR3 region has 15 residues.

This sequence joins TRBV19 and TRBJ1-5; TRBD1 aligns across 10 bases. CDR3 size: 15 residues. The junction had 6 bases not matched to a gene; V was cut back by 5 bases and J by 5 bases. CDR1 and CDR2 from the germline V gene are LNHDA and SQIVND (reference sequence). For the CDR3, the DNA is TGTGCCAGTAGTTACGGGACAGGGGTGGATCAGCCCCAGCATTTT. It is translated as CASSYGTGVDQPQHF.

The rearrangement links TRBV9 to TRBJ2-7, with 8 bases fitting TRBD2. In germline, CDR1 is SGDLS, CDR2 YYNGEE. The CDR3 has 14 amino acids. After removal of 0 bases from V and 6 bases from J, the junction contained 5 bases not matched to a gene. The CDR3 DNA is TGTGCCAGCAGCGTAGCGGGAGGGGGAGGCGAGCAGTACTTC. The encoded protein is CASSVAGGGGEQYF.

A word on this clonotype: This may be a read error, as it is one base from a much larger clone. The CDR3 loop is CASSSKGGGRATQYF. The CDR3, as DNA: TGTGCCAGCAGCTCAAAAGGAGGCGGGAGAGCGACCCAGTACTTC. V is TRBV7-9 and J is TRBJ2-5, with 7 nucleotides matching TRBD2. The V segment lost 4 bases and the J segment 7 bases; nucleotides outside the gene matches: 12. The CDR3 consists of 15 residues. Germline CDR1 reads SEHNR; CDR2 reads FQNEAQ (reference sequence).